This T cell receptor beta chain appears in the sequencing data of a study of blood T cell repertoires in COVID-19. Libraries were prepared by immunoSEQ multiplex PCR; TCRdb keeps only in-frame clonotypes and omits some of them. The sample carries about 81,000 clones, about 80% recorded once. CDR1 is SGHDT and CDR2 is YYEEEE in the germline V gene. The V and J ends lost 3 bases and 7 bases, in that order; junction bases with no gene match: 15. The CDR3 consists of 16 residues. This TCR was recovered from a woman in her fifties or sixties with acute or convalescent COVID-19. The sample comprised peripheral blood. The rearrangement links TRBV5-6 to TRBJ1-1, with 7 bases lining up with TRBD1. The CDR3 is CASSSRGLTGFNEAFF. The CDR3, as DNA: TGTGCCAGCAGCTCGCGAGGGTTGACAGGGTTTAATGAAGCTTTCTTT.